The clone carrying this TCR beta chain was counted a single time. This entry is derived from a study of blood T cell repertoires in COVID-19. Overall study: The study drew acute and convalescent COVID-19 samples from the United States, Italy and Spain. PBMCs, B-cell-depleted T cells, or T cells provided the cDNA or gDNA that made up the material.

In the original processing: Reference gene primer amplification gave estimated nucleated cell counts. Only in-frame clones appear in the TCRdb table, and some are missing; sequencing was by immunoSEQ multiplex PCR. That table supplies the V and J calls and clone size; D and trimming were determined from the DNA. The top ten hold around 13% of the sample, which has roughly 150,000 clones, 78% seen once. The CDR3 runs to 15 residues. The germline gives CDR1 MNHEY, CDR2 SVGAGI. V was shortened by 6 bases and J by 1 base, with 15 bases between the two germline ends. Sequenced: peripheral blood. The rearrangement links TRBV6-5 to TRBJ1-1; D is possibly TRBD1 (5 bases). The sequence derives from a woman of 80 years or more with acute or convalescent COVID-19. The CDR3 coding sequence is TGTGCCAGCAGCACCCCGGGACTGAGGAACACTGAAGCTTTCTTT. Protein sequence: CASSTPGLRNTEAFF.